This T cell receptor beta chain was captured by sequencing in a study of regulatory T cells in long-lasting Graves disease. Study-wide background: Newly diagnosed Graves' patients took antithyroid drugs under 3 months. Study-wide results and limits: Shared public clonotypes totalled 2,741 in persistent patients, compared with around 880 in new patients. Newly diagnosed patients had higher TCR diversity than persistent Graves' patients did.

Time point specified: newly diagnosed GD, antithyroid drugs for less than 3 months. Scientists built the TCR library using RNA that was extracted from PBMCs. Germline CDR1 SGHRS, CDR2 YFSETQ. The ends lost 4 bases at V and 5 bases at J; junction bases unmatched: 9. The CDR3 spans 15 residues. Through Arm-PCR of CDR3 regions and iRepertoire HTBI primers, TCR beta libraries were built. TCRdb recomputed calls from the multiplex PCR reads with MiXCR, one row per CDR3 protein. The sample has some 330,000 distinct CDR3 sequences, approximately 12% seen once. This clonotype was observed a handful of times. What it binds is unknown. This sample was shared with a second study, whose subject was T cells in Graves' hyperthyroidism and ophthalmopathy.

The input for sequencing was peripheral blood mononuclear cells (PBMCs), taken at new diagnosis, from a patient treated with antithyroid drugs. The sequence was collected from a young woman with Graves disease. The chain recombines TRBV5-1 with TRBJ2-5, with 9 bases lining up with TRBD2. CDR3 residues: CASSLGSGRRETQYF. The CDR3 DNA reads as TGCGCCAGCAGCCTCGGGAGCGGGAGGAGGGAGACCCAGTACTTC.